These 9 T cell receptor beta chains originate from one sample sequenced in a study of molecular identifiers for immune sequencing clone quantification. TCRdb re-called the PCR reads through MiXCR, storing one row per CDR3 protein. The repertoire holds some 65,000 distinct CDR3 sequences, with 18% as singletons. The sample was naive CD8+ T cells from blood, with Jurkat cell RNA spiked in. Documented subset: FACS-sorted CD8+CD4-CCR7+CD45RA+ naive T cells. The origin of the receptors is a human donor in good health. Some libraries in this study had Jurkat cell RNA spiked in.

The rearrangement joins TRBV27 to TRBJ2-3; maybe TRBD2 (6 bases). CDR1 MNHEY and CDR2 SMNVEV come from the germline V gene (reference sequence). The CDR3 length is 15 residues. V was cut by 6 bases and J by 4 bases, with 17 bases left in between. The CDR3 is CASSLGGTSPDTQYF. CDR3 DNA sequence: TGTGCCAGCAGCCTAGGCGGGACCTCCCCAGATACGCAGTATTTT.

This clonotype was found a few times. Given a much more abundant clone one base away, this may be a read error. The J gene is TRBJ2-7, the V gene TRBV4-1; possibly TRBD2 for D (5 bases). Germline V gives CDR1 MGHRA, CDR2 YSYEKL. The germline V and J ends were trimmed by 4 bases and 9 bases, with 16 bases remaining between them. This CDR3 has 13 amino acids. The CDR3 reads CASSLGGYDAQYF. CDR3 bases: TGCGCCAGCAGCCTCGGAGGTTACGATGCGCAGTACTTC.

This clonotype showed up just a few times. A junction end diverges from the germline sequence, so it may reflect a read error. This chain links TRBV9 with TRBJ1-1; D is perhaps TRBD1 (5 bases). Per germline, CDR1 SGDLS and CDR2 YYNGEE. This CDR3 region has 16 residues. As DNA, the CDR3 is TGCGCCAGCAGCGTAGGTCGCGGGGCACTGAACACTGAAGCTTTCTTT. Translated: CASSVGRGALNTEAFF. The full variable domain, its missing parts supplied by reference TRBV9 and TRBJ1-1, is DSGVTQTPKHLITATGQRVTLRCSPRSGDLSVYWYQQSLDQGLQFLIQYYNGEERAKGNILERFSAQQFPDLHSELNLSSLELGDSALYFCASSVGRGALNTEAFFGQGTRLTVV.

This clonotype was seen ten or more times. The V and J genes are TRBV6-2 or TRBV6-3 and TRBJ1-5; D might be TRBD1 (6 bases). The V gene's germline CDR1 is MNHEY and CDR2 SVGEGT. Trimming cost V 7 bases and J 3 bases, with 16 bases left between them. CDR3 length: 15 residues. The CDR3 nucleotides read TGTGCCAGCAATGGCCAGGGACATTCCAATCAGCCCCAGCATTTT. Amino acids: CASNGQGHSNQPQHF.

This clonotype is classed as medium-sized. The chain has TRBV9 and TRBJ2-3; the match to TRBD2 covers 12 bases. V lost 0 bases, J lost 5 bases, and 10 bases stayed unmatched. From germline, CDR1 is SGDLS and CDR2 YYNGEE. The CDR3 loop spans 18 amino acids. CDR3: CASSVATGGLAGIDTQYF. Here the CDR3 DNA reads TGTGCCAGCAGCGTAGCTACCGGAGGACTAGCGGGAATAGATACGCAGTATTTT.

A note on this clonotype: The CDR3 end shows no conserved phenylalanine or tryptophan, and so a read error is likely. The chain recombines TRBV5-5 with TRBJ2-7; D gene ambiguous. In germline, CDR1 is SGHKS, CDR2 YYEKEE (reference sequence). The length of the CDR3 is 13 residues. The CDR3 protein is CASSLEGTYEQYI. DNA of the CDR3: TGCGCCAGCAGCTTGGAAGGGACCTACGAGCAGTACATC.

This clonotype was detected many times. This sequence joins TRBV3-1 and TRBJ2-1; maybe TRBD1 (6 bases). Per the germline V gene, CDR1 is LGHDT and CDR2 is YNNKEL (reference sequence). Trimming removed 10 bases from V and 4 bases from J, with 8 bases in between. This CDR3 comprises 11 residues. The CDR3, as DNA: TGTGCCACAGGGGAATACAATGAGCAGTTCTTC. This encodes CATGEYNEQFF.

This clonotype was observed at least ten times. V usage is TRBV30 and J usage is TRBJ2-7, with D hard to call. Germline V lookup: CDR1 GTSNPN, CDR2 SVGIG (reference sequence). Between the trimmed V and J ends, which lost 2 bases and 6 bases, there was a span of 8 bases. CDR3 length: 11 residues. CDR3 DNA: TGTGCCTGGAGTACAGTCTCCGAGCAGTACTTC. This sequence encodes CAWSTVSEQYF.

In its sample, this clonotype is medium-sized (0.01 to 0.1%). V gene TRBV20-1 combines with J gene TRBJ2-4; 9 bases line up with TRBD2. Germline V CDR1 and CDR2: DFQATT, SNEGSKA (reference sequence). Trimming removed 5 bases from V and 5 bases from J; junction bases left unmatched: 7. The CDR3 loop spans 14 amino acids. The CDR3 DNA reads as TGCAGTGCTGCCGTGCGACTAGCGGAAAACATTCAGTACTTC. It specifies CSAAVRLAENIQYF.